This T cell receptor (beta chain) originates from a study of blood T cell repertoires in COVID-19. Background on the study: The United States, Italy and Spain were the sources of the acute and convalescent COVID-19 samples. PBMCs, B-cell-depleted T cells, or T cells were the source of the cDNA or gDNA that made up the material.

This CDR3 is 15 amino acids long. Looked up from germline, CDR1 is MNHEY and CDR2 is SVGEGT. The V end lost 0 bases, the J end lost 4 bases, and 9 bases lay between the germline ends. This clone was observed a handful of times. Methods used by the authors: Reference gene primer amplification gave nucleated cell count estimates. Profiled with immunoSEQ multiplex PCR; TCRdb holds only in-frame clones, not every one. V and J calls plus clone size are reproduced from that table; the DNA served to infer D and trimming. This sample carries 97,000 or so clones, roughly 82% of them seen once, and the ten largest clones take roughly a tenth.

The sequenced sample consisted of peripheral blood. The chain recombines TRBV6-2 or TRBV6-3 with TRBJ1-4, with a possible D match to TRBD1 (5 bases). This clonotype was sampled from a man aged 70 or older with active or convalescent COVID-19. The CDR3 loop is CASSYSWGRNEKLFF. The CDR3, as DNA: TGTGCCAGCAGTTACTCGTGGGGCCGTAATGAAAAACTGTTTTTT.